This entry lists 18 T cell receptor beta chains sequenced from one sample in a study of T cells in Graves' hyperthyroidism and ophthalmopathy. Template material for amplifying TCR beta CDR3 regions consisted of RNA transcripts. RT-PCR in the first round (using the HTBI primer set) targeted the TCR CDR3. TCRdb reanalysed the multiplex PCR reads using MiXCR and keeps one entry per CDR3 protein. The sample has 150,000 to 200,000 distinct CDR3 sequences, around 8.9% seen once; the top ten hold approximately 20%. The sample taken for sequencing was blood. These receptors originate from a woman aged 18 to 35 with Graves' hyperthyroidism that later progressed to Graves' ophthalmopathy.

In this sample, this clonotype turned up many times. V is TRBV7-9 and J is TRBJ1-2, with TRBD1 identical over 7 bases. Per germline, CDR1 SEHNR and CDR2 FQNEAQ (reference sequence). The CDR3 has 13 residues. The J segment lost 4 bases and the V segment lost 5 bases, leaving 4 bases of the junction unmatched. The CDR3 protein is CASSPTGVYGYTF. CDR3 in DNA: TGTGCCAGCAGCCCAACAGGGGTCTATGGCTACACCTTC.

This clonotype was seen at least ten times. The gene calls are TRBV6-1 and TRBJ1-4, with D unresolved. Germline values: CDR1 MNHNS, CDR2 SASEGT. The CDR3 is 12 amino acids. Trimming shortened V by 3 bases and J by 8 bases, and 7 bases separated the two germline ends. In DNA form, the CDR3 reads TGTGCCAGCAGTGATCGACTAGAAAAACTGTTTTTT. This codes for CASSDRLEKLFF.

Ten or more counts support this clonotype. The V and J genes are TRBV6-1 and TRBJ2-6, with no clear D. The V and J ends lost 5 bases and 0 bases respectively, with 14 bases between them. There are 17 residues in the CDR3. Germline values: CDR1 MNHNS, CDR2 SASEGT. CDR3: CASSYATRFSGANVLTF. The CDR3 DNA is TGTGCCAGCAGTTACGCGACCAGGTTCTCTGGGGCCAACGTCCTGACTTTC.

This clonotype has ten or more counts. V gene TRBV3-1 combines with J gene TRBJ1-1, with unresolved D. Germline CDR1 reads LGHDT; CDR2 reads YNNKEL (reference sequence). The V gene lost 0 bases and the J gene lost 7 bases, with 12 bases spanning the gap. The CDR3 covers 14 residues. The CDR3 DNA sequence: TGTGCCAGCAGCCAAGATATGATTTCGAGTGAAGCTTTCTTT. Translated: CASSQDMISSEAFF. Full variable domain (missing parts from reference TRBV3-1 and TRBJ1-1): DTAVSQTPKYLVTQMGNDKSIKCEQNLGHDTMYWYKQDSKKFLKIMFSYNNKELIINETVPNRFSPKSPDKAHLNLHINSLELGDSAVYFCASSQDMISSEAFFGQGTRLTVV.

This clonotype showed up many times. The chain recombines TRBV27 with TRBJ1-2, with 7 bases that match TRBD1. Germline V CDR1 and CDR2: MNHEY, SMNVEV (reference sequence). The CDR3 extends over 15 amino acids. The V gene end was trimmed by 2 bases and the J gene end by 4 bases; junction bases not matched to a gene: 7. This chain's CDR3 is CASSLDGTVVYGYTF. CDR3 nucleotides: TGTGCCAGCAGTTTAGATGGGACAGTCGTCTATGGCTACACCTTC.

The sample holds many counts of this clonotype. The chain links TRBV3-1 to TRBJ1-1; possible D gene TRBD1, 5 bases. Trimming cost V 2 bases and J 1 base, with 8 bases left between them. CDR1 LGHDT and CDR2 YNNKEL come from the germline V gene (reference sequence). The CDR3 spans 14 residues. The CDR3 DNA is TGTGCCAGCAGCCAAATTGACAGGAACACTGAAGCTTTCTTT. It yields the protein CASSQIDRNTEAFF.

This clonotype has at least ten counts. The rearrangement joins TRBV6-1 to TRBJ2-5; D may be TRBD1 or TRBD2 (6 bases each). The CDR3 is 13 residues long. CDR1 and CDR2 (germline): MNHNS, SASEGT. V was cut by 7 bases and J by 5 bases, with 14 bases left in between. Written as DNA, the CDR3 is TGTGCCAGCATTAGCAGAGGGGGGGAGACCCAGTACTTC. Its translation is CASISRGGETQYF.

This clonotype was counted only a few times. The CDR3 protein is CASSPWNTSSAGELFF. The CDR3 DNA is TGTGCCAGCAGCCCGTGGAACACTAGCAGTGCCGGGGAGCTGTTTTTT. The chain combines TRBV11-3 with TRBJ2-2; D is possibly TRBD2 (6 bases). Germline V lookup: CDR1 SGHNT, CDR2 YENEEA. V lost 5 bases, J lost 6 bases, and 19 bases lay in between. The length of the CDR3 is 16 residues.

This clonotype was seen ten or more times. The chain couples TRBV30 to TRBJ1-5; unclear D gene. The V end lost 2 bases, the J end lost 2 bases, and 7 bases lay between the germline ends. This CDR3 has 13 amino acids. Looked up from germline, CDR1 is GTSNPN and CDR2 is SVGIG (reference sequence). CDR3 protein: CAWSNWGNQPQHF. The CDR3, as DNA: TGTGCCTGGAGTAACTGGGGCAATCAGCCCCAGCATTTT.

This clonotype was detected ten times or more. This chain connects TRBV9 to TRBJ1-5, with TRBD1 matching 7 bases. In germline, CDR1 is SGDLS, CDR2 YYNGEE. This CDR3 contains 15 residues. The J segment lost 4 bases and the V segment lost 4 bases, leaving 8 bases of the junction unmatched. The CDR3 bases are TGTGCCAGCAGCTATACAGGGGATCGGAATCAGCCCCAGCATTTT. It is translated as CASSYTGDRNQPQHF. Combining the CDR3 with reference TRBV9 and TRBJ1-5 gives the whole variable domain DSGVTQTPKHLITATGQRVTLRCSPRSGDLSVYWYQQSLDQGLQFLIQYYNGEERAKGNILERFSAQQFPDLHSELNLSSLELGDSALYFCASSYTGDRNQPQHFGDGTRLSIL.

This clonotype was recorded a few times. CDR3 nucleotide sequence: TGCAGTGCTAGAGTACCAGGGCAGGAGACCCAGTACTTC. It codes for CSARVPGQETQYF. V and J are TRBV20-1 and TRBJ2-5, with D possibly TRBD1 on 5 matching bases. CDR1 is DFQATT, CDR2 SNEGSKA, per germline (reference sequence). The length of the CDR3 is 13 residues. The ends were cut back, 1 base at V and 5 bases at J, with 11 bases in the middle.

This sequence joins TRBV5-1 and TRBJ2-3; 14 nucleotides agree with TRBD2. V was pared by 1 base and J by 8 bases, with 15 bases of the junction left unmatched. CDR3 size: 19 residues. Germline-derived CDR1 and CDR2 are SGHRS and YFSETQ. CDR3 coding DNA: TGCGCCAGCAGCTTGCTATCTTCGGGGACTAGCGGGAGAGGAGGTACGCAGTATTTT. Translating gives CASSLLSSGTSGRGGTQYF.

Points on this clonotype: Given a much more abundant clone one base away, this may be a read error. The chain uses TRBV2 and TRBJ2-1; D not resolved. CDR3 length: 15 amino acids. Trimming cost V 4 bases and J 0 bases, with 10 bases left between them. CDR1 and CDR2 (germline): SNHLY, FYNNEI. CDR3 sequence reads: CASSGGQDSYNEQFF. The CDR3 nucleotides read TGTGCCAGCAGTGGGGGTCAAGACTCCTACAATGAGCAGTTCTTC.

This chain links TRBV18 with TRBJ1-2, with D hard to call. Germline V gene data show CDR1 as KGHSH and CDR2 as LQKENI. Between the trimmed V and J ends, which lost 3 bases and 9 bases, there was a span of 20 bases. CDR3 length: 15 amino acids. The CDR3 DNA sequence: TGTGCCAGCTCACCCCCGGAAGGGCTTCGTGACAGCTACACCTTC. Its translation is CASSPPEGLRDSYTF.

There are many counts of this clonotype. The J gene is TRBJ2-4, the V gene TRBV20-1; D unresolved. Germline lookup yields CDR1 DFQATT and CDR2 SNEGSKA (reference sequence). Trimming cost V 3 bases and J 2 bases, with 8 bases left between them. The CDR3 spans 13 residues. The CDR3 region is CSARGSSKNIQYF. The CDR3 nucleotides read TGCAGTGCTAGGGGTAGTTCCAAAAACATTCAGTACTTC.

Ten or more counts support this clonotype. This rearrangement joins TRBV9 to TRBJ2-3, with 7 bases aligning to TRBD2. The germline V gene encodes CDR1 SGDLS and CDR2 YYNGEE. Trimming at V came to 0 bases and at J to 5 bases, leaving 6 bases not matched to a gene. The CDR3 contains 15 residues. CDR3 residues: CASSVEGRAEDTQYF. The CDR3 bases are TGTGCCAGCAGCGTAGAAGGGAGGGCGGAAGATACGCAGTATTTT.

This clonotype has ten or more counts. This chain connects TRBV20-1 to TRBJ2-3, with 9 bases aligning to TRBD1. The CDR3 has 16 amino acids. Germline values: CDR1 DFQATT, CDR2 SNEGSKA (reference sequence). The V gene end was trimmed by 0 bases and the J gene end by 5 bases; junction bases not matched to a gene: 9. For the CDR3, the DNA is TGCAGTGCTAGAGATACCGGGACAGGGCATGGAGATACGCAGTATTTT. Translated: CSARDTGTGHGDTQYF.

This clonotype was seen many times. The gene calls are TRBV9 and TRBJ1-5, with unresolved D. The CDR3 runs to 14 residues. Deletions cut 2 bases from V and 1 base from J, with 7 bases between. Germline assignment: CDR1 SGDLS and CDR2 YYNGEE. The CDR3 loop reads CASSVGFSNQPQHF. The CDR3 nucleotides read TGTGCCAGCAGCGTCGGATTCAGCAATCAGCCCCAGCATTTT.